This T cell receptor beta chain was documented in a study of regulatory T cells in long-lasting Graves disease. Looking at the study overall: To qualify as persistent, Graves' disease required over 5 years of antithyroid drugs with positive TSH receptor antibodies.

V lost 0 bases to trimming and J lost 4 bases, with 9 bases between them. The CDR3 consists of 13 residues. Germline V lookup: CDR1 SQVTM, CDR2 ANQGSEA. Study findings and constraints: New patients shared fewer public clonotypes (approximately 1,000) than persistent patients did (around 3,000).

As to time point: persistent/refractory GD, antithyroid drugs over 5 years with positive TRAb. Preparation of the TCR library used RNA extracted from PBMCs. This clonotype has just a few counts. Its antigen is undetermined. Arm-PCR of CDR3 regions and iRepertoire HTBI primers were used to build TCR beta libraries. TCRdb analysed the multiplex PCR reads with MiXCR anew, one entry per CDR3 protein. The sample carries about 660,000 distinct CDR3 sequences, roughly 30% recorded once. The origin of this receptor is a female donor with Graves disease. The chain couples TRBV29-1 to TRBJ1-2; D is unresolved. The sample in question was peripheral blood mononuclear cells (PBMCs), obtained when the disease was refractory, from a patient treated with antithyroid drugs. The CDR3 protein is CSVEDWEVYGYTF. Here the CDR3 DNA reads TGCAGCGTTGAAGATTGGGAGGTCTATGGCTACACCTTC.